This T cell receptor beta chain was found in a study of blood T cell repertoires in COVID-19. Study-wide background: Italy, Spain and the United States were the sources of the convalescent and acute COVID-19 samples. Nucleic acid was either cDNA or gDNA, and it came from T cells, B-cell-depleted T cells, or PBMCs.

Original methodology: Counts of nucleated cells, estimated from reference gene primer amplification, were obtained. Generated by immunoSEQ multiplex PCR, the TCRdb table keeps only in-frame clones and is missing some. From that table come the V and J calls and clone size; the DNA was used to work out D and trimming. Of tens of thousands of clones listed, approximately 92% are singletons. This clone was recorded only once. Trimming removed 0 bases from V and 0 bases from J, with 9 bases in between. CDR1 LGHNA and CDR2 YSLEER come from the germline V gene. The CDR3 runs 16 residues. This TCR was recovered from a woman between 55 and 75 years old with COVID-19, enrolled during active disease. The rearrangement joins TRBV4-3 to TRBJ2-1; D gene uncertain. Sequenced sample: peripheral blood. The CDR3 reads CASSQEGQGSYNEQFF. CDR3 nucleotide sequence: TGCGCCAGCAGCCAAGAGGGCCAAGGCTCCTACAATGAGCAGTTCTTC.